This T cell receptor (beta chain) was obtained from a study of T cell repertoires in cytomegalovirus infection. For the study at large: In the study, CMV epitopes included recently identified HLA-C-restricted and well-studied HLA-B-restricted ones. Carrying CMV and the relevant HLA type showed in public TCR beta signatures. Study-wide findings and caveats: Predominance within the ex vivo response was attributable to HLA-C-restricted CMV-specific TCR beta clonotypes. Cumulative public TCR beta family frequency identified CMV carriers with the relevant HLA.

MiXCR, applied by TCRdb to the reads, yields one record per CDR3 protein. Here the sample spans roughly 700,000 distinct CDR3 sequences, around 30% being singletons. CDR3 length: 13 residues. Trimming left V 0 bases short and J 9 bases short, with 12 bases between. The V gene's germline CDR1 is SGHTA and CDR2 FQGNSA. This clonotype was seen at least ten times. Its target is not known. J is TRBJ2-7 and V is TRBV7-2; D is undetermined. The sample in question was cultured PBMCs, obtained from culture after CMV antigen stimulation. This sequence was found in a human donor in good health (CMV status not recorded). Some clones in this sample may be carry-over from other donors' samples. The CDR3 protein is CASSLALGTGQYF. The CDR3 bases are TGTGCCAGCAGCTTAGCGCTCGGAACGGGGCAGTACTTC.